This T cell receptor (beta chain) was recorded in a study of blood T cells in healthy people across ages. A second PCR of 7 to 11 cycles used a sample-barcoded 5' primer and a J-beta primer mix. TCRdb analysed the 5' RACE reads with MiXCR anew, one entry per CDR3 protein. Of approximately 800,000 distinct CDR3 sequences listed, about 45% are singletons. This clonotype showed up just a few times. After removal of 3 bases from V and 7 bases from J, the junction contained 11 bases not matched to a gene. Germline V gene lookup returns CDR1 SGHRS and CDR2 YFSETQ. This CDR3 is 17 amino acids long. The sequenced sample consisted of blood. The sequence derives from an older man in good health. The rearrangement uses TRBV5-1 and TRBJ2-7; TRBD2 aligns across 15 bases. CDR3 sequence (DNA): TGCGCCAGCAGCTCGGGACTAGCGGGAGGCTCCTACAATGAGCAGTACTTC. This translates into CASSSGLAGGSYNEQYF. Looking up the rest from reference TRBV5-1 and TRBJ2-7 gives the full variable domain: KAGVTQTPRYLIKTRGQQVTLSCSPISGHRSVSWYQQTPGQGLQFLFEYFSETQRNKGNFPGRFSGRQFSNSRSEMNVSTLELGDSALYLCASSSGLAGGSYNEQYFGPGTRLTVT.